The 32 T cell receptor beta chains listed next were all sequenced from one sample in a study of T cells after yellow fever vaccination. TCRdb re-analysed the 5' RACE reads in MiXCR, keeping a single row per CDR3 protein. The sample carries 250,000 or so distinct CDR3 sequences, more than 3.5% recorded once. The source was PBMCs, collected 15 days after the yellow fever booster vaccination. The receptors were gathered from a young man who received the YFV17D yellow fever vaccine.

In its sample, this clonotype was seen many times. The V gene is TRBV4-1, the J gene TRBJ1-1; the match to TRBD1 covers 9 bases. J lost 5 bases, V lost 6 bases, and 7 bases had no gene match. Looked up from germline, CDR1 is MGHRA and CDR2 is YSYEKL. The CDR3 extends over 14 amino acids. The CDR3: CASRPTGGNTEAFF. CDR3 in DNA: TGCGCCAGCAGACCAACAGGGGGCAATACTGAAGCTTTCTTT.

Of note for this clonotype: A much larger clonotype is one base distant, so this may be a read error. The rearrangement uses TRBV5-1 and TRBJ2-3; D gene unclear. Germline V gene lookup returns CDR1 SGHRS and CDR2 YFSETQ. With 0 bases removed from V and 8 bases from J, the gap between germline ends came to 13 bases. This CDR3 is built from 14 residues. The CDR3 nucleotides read TGCGCCAGCAGCTTGGTGGGGTCAGGAGTTACGCAGTATTTT. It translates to CASSLVGSGVTQYF.

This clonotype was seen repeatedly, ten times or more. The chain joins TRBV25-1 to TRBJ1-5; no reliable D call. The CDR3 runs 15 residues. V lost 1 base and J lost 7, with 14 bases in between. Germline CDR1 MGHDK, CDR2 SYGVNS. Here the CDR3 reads CASSESPAVRQPQHF. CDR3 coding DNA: TGTGCCAGCAGTGAATCTCCCGCGGTCCGCCAGCCCCAGCATTTT.

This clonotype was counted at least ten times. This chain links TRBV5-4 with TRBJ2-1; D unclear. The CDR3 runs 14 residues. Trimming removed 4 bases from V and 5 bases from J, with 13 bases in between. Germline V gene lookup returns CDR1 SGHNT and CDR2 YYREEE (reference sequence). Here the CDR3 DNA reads TGTGCCAGCAGCACTTCGACGATACACAATGAGCAGTTCTTC. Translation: CASSTSTIHNEQFF.

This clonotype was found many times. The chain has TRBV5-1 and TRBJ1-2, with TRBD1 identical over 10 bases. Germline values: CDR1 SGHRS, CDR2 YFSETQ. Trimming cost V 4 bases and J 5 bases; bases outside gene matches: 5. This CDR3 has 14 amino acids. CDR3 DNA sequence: TGCGCCAGCAGCCGGGACAGGGGAACTTATGGCTACACCTTC. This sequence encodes CASSRDRGTYGYTF.

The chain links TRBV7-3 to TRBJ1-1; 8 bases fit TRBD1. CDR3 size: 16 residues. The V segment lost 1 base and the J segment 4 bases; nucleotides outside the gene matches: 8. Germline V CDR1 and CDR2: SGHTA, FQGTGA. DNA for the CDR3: TGTGCCAGCAGCTTAAATGGCGGCAGGGGGCTCACTGAAGCTTTCTTT. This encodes CASSLNGGRGLTEAFF.

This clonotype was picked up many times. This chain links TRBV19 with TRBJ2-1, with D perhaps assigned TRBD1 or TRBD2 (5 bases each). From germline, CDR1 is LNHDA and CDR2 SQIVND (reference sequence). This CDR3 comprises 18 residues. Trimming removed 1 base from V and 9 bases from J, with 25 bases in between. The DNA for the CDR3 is TGTGCCAGTAGTATAGTTATCGATGGGACCCTGCGGTCGGGTGAGCAGTTCTTC. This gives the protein CASSIVIDGTLRSGEQFF.

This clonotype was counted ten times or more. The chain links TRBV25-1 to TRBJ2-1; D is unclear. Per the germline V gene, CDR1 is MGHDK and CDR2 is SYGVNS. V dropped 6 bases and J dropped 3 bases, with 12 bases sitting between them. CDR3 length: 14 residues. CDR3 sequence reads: CASRNTIYYNEQFF. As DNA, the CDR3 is TGTGCCAGCAGAAATACGATCTACTACAATGAGCAGTTCTTC.

CDR3 in DNA: TGTGCCAGCAGCCAGGGACCCTACTATGGCTACACCTTC. Encoded protein: CASSQGPYYGYTF. The rearrangement links TRBV3-1 to TRBJ1-2; maybe TRBD1 (5 bases). The ends were cut back, 3 bases at V and 3 bases at J, with 8 bases in the middle. The CDR3 is 13 amino acids. CDR1 and CDR2 (germline): LGHDT, YNNKEL (reference sequence).

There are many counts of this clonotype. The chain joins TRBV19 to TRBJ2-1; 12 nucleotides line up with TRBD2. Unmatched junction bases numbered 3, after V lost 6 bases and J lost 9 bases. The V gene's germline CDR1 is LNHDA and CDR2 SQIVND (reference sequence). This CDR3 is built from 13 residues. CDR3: CASRTSGGVEQFF. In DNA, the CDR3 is TGTGCCAGTAGGACTAGCGGGGGTGTTGAGCAGTTCTTC.

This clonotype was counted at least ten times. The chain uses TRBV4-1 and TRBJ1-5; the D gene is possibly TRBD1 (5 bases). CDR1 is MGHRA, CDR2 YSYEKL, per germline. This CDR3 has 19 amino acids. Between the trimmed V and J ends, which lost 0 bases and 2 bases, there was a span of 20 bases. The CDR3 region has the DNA TGCGCCAGCAGCCAAGATCGGCCAGGGATGGCGGATGGCAATCAGCCCCAGCATTTT. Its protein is CASSQDRPGMADGNQPQHF.

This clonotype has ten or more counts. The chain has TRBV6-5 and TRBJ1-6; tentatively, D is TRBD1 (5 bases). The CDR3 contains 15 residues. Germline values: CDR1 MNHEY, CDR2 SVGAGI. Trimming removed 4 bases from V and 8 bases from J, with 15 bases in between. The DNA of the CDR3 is TGTGCCAGCAGTTCCTTCAGGGAACGGCATTCACCCCTCCACTTT. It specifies CASSSFRERHSPLHF.

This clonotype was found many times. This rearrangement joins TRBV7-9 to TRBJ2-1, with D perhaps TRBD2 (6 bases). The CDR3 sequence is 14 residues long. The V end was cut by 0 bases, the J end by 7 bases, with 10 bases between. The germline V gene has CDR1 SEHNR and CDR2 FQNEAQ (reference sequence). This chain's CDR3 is CASSLAGGGNEQFF. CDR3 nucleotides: TGTGCCAGCAGCTTAGCAGGTGGAGGGAATGAGCAGTTCTTC.

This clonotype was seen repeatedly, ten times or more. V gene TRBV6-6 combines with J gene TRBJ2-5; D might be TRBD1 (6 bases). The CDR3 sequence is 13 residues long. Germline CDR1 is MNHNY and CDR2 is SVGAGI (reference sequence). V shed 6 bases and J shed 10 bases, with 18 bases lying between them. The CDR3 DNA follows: TGTGCCAGCAGCCCCGGGACATTTAGGGGCCAGTACTTC. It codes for CASSPGTFRGQYF.

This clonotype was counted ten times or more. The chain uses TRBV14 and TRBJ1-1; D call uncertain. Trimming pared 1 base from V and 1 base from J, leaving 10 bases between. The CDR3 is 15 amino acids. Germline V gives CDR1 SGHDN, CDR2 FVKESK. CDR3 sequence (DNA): TGTGCCAGCAGCCAAGGGTCCCTGGGGAACACTGAAGCTTTCTTT. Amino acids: CASSQGSLGNTEAFF.

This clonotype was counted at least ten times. DNA for the CDR3: TGTGCCAGCAGCCTGTCAGGTGCGCCTGAAAAACTGTTTTTT. Residues: CASSLSGAPEKLFF. V gene TRBV3-1 combines with J gene TRBJ1-4; D gene uncertain. Germline V gene sequence: CDR1 LGHDT, CDR2 YNNKEL (reference sequence). This CDR3 region has 14 residues. The V gene lost 4 bases and the J gene lost 7 bases, with 13 bases spanning the gap.

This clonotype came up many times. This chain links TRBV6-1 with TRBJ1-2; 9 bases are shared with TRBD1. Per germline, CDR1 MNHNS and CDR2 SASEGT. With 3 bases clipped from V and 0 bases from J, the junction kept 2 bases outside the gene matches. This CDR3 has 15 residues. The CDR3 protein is CASSDRTGANYGYTF. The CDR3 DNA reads TGTGCCAGCAGTGACAGGACAGGGGCTAACTATGGCTACACCTTC.

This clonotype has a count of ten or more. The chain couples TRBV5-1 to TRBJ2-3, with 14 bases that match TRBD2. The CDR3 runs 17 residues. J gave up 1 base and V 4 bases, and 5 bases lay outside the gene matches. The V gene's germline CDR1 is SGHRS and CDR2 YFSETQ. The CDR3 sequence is CASSTPGLAGGTDTQYF. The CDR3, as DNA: TGCGCCAGCAGCACTCCGGGACTAGCGGGGGGCACAGATACGCAGTATTTT.

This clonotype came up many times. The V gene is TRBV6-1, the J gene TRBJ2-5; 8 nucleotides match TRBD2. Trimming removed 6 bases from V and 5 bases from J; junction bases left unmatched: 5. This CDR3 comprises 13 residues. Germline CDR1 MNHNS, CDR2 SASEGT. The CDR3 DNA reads TGTGCCAGCAGGCCGGGGGGGCAGGAGACCCAGTACTTC. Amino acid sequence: CASRPGGQETQYF.

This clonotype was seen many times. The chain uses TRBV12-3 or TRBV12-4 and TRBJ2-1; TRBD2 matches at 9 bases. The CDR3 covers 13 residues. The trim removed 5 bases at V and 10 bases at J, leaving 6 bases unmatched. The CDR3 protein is CASSPSGVREQFF. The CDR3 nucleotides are TGTGCCAGCAGTCCTAGCGGGGTTAGAGAGCAGTTCTTC.

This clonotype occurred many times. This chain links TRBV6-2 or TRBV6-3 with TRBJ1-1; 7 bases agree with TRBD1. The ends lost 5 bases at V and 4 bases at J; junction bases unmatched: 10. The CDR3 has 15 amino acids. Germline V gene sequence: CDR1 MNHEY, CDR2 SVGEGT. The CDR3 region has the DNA TGTGCCAGCAGTACTGCAGACAGGGTCGGCACTGAAGCTTTCTTT. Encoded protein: CASSTADRVGTEAFF.

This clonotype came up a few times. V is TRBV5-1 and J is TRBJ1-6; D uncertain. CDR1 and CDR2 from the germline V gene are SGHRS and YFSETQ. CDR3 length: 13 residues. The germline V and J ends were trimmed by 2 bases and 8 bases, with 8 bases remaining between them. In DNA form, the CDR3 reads TGCGCCAGCAGCTTCGACCGGGATTCACCCCTCCACTTT. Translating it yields CASSFDRDSPLHF.

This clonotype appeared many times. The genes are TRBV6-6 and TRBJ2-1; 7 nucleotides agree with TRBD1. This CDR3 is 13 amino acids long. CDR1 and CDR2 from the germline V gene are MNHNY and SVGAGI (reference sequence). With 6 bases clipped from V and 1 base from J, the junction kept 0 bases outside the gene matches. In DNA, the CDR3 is TGTGCCAGCAGGGGACAGTCCTACAATGAGCAGTTCTTC. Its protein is CASRGQSYNEQFF.

CDR3 region: CATSDLPTGTPRLDEQYV. The DNA of the CDR3 is TGTGCCACCAGTGATTTACCAACGGGGACCCCACGGTTGGATGAGCAGTACGTC. V gene TRBV24-1 combines with J gene TRBJ2-7; D may match TRBD1 or TRBD2 (5 bases each). Germline V gene data show CDR1 as KGHDR and CDR2 as SFDVKD. CDR3 length: 18 residues. The V gene lost 1 base and the J gene lost 7 bases, with 25 bases spanning the gap.

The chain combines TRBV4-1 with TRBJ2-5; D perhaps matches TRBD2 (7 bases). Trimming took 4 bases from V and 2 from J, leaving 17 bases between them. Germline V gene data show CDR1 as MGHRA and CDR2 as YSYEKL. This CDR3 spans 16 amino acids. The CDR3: CASSLNPGRGQETQYF. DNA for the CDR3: TGCGCCAGCAGCCTTAACCCGGGGAGGGGGCAAGAGACCCAGTACTTC.

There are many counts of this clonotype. CDR3 sequence reads: CASSLGRQGGSPLHF. In nucleotides, the CDR3 is TGTGCCAGCAGCTTAGGGCGACAGGGCGGTTCACCCCTCCACTTT. The J gene is TRBJ1-6, the V gene TRBV7-2; the match to TRBD1 covers 7 bases. This CDR3 is 15 amino acids long. The germline V gene encodes CDR1 SGHTA and CDR2 FQGNSA. Trimming cost V 1 base and J 9 bases; bases outside gene matches: 6.

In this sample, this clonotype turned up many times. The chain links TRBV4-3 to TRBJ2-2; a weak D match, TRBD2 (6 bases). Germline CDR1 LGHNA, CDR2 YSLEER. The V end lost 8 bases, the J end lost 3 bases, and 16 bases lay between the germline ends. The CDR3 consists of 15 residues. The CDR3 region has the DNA TGCGCCAGCGCGGGGAGTAGCGGTCACACCGGGGAGCTGTTTTTT. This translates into CASAGSSGHTGELFF.

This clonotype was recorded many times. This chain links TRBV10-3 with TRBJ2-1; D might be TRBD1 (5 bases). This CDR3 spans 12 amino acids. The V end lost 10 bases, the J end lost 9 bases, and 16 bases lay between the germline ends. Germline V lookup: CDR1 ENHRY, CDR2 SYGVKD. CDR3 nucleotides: TGTGCCACCCGGACGGACACGGGTGAGCAGTTCTTC. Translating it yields CATRTDTGEQFF.

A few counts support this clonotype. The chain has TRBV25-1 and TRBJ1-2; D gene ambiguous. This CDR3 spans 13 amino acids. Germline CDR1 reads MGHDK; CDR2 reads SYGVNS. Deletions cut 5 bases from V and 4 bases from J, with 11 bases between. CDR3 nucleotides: TGTGCCAGCAGTCACGTACAGATCTATGGCTACACCTTC. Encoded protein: CASSHVQIYGYTF.

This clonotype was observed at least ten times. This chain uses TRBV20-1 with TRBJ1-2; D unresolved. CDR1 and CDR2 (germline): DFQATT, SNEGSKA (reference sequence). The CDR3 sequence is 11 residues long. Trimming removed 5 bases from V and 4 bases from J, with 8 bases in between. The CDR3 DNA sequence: TGCAGTGCTTACTCCTCCTATGGCTACACCTTC. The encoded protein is CSAYSSYGYTF.

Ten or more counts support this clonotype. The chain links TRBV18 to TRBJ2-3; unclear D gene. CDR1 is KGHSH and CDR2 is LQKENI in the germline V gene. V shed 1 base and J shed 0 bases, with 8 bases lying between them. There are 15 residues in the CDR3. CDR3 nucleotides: TGTGCCAGCTCACCACGTGAGTCTAGCACAGATACGCAGTATTTT. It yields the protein CASSPRESSTDTQYF.

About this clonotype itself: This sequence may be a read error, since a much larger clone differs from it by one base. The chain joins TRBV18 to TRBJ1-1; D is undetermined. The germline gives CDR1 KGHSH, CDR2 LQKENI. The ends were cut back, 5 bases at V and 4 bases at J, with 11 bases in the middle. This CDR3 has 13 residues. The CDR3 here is CASSTREGTEAFF. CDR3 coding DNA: TGTGCCAGCTCAACACGGGAAGGCACTGAAGCTTTCTTT.